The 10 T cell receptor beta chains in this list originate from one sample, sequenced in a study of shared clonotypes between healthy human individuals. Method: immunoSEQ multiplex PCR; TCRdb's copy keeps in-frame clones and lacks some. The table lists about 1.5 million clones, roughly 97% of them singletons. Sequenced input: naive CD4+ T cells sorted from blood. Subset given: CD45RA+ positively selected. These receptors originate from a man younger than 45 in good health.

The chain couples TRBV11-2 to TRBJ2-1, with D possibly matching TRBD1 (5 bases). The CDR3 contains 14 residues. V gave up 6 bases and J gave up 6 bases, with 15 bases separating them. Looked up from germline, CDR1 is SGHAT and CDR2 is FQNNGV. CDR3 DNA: TGTGCCAGCAGACAACCAGGAGACAGCAATGAGCAGTTCTTC. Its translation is CASRQPGDSNEQFF.

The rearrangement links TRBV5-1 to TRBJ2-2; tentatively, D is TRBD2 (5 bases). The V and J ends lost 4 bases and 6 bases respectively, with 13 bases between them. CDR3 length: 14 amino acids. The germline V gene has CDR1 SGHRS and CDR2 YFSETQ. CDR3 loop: CASSPILVPGELFF. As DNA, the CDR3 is TGCGCCAGCAGCCCGATACTAGTGCCCGGGGAGCTGTTTTTT.

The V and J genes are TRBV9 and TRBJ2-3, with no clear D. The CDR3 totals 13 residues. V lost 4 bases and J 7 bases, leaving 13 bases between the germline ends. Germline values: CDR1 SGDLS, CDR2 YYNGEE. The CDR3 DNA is TGTGCCAGCAGCCAAATACCGTTGAATACGCAGTATTTT. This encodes CASSQIPLNTQYF. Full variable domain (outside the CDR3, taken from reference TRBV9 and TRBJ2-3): DSGVTQTPKHLITATGQRVTLRCSPRSGDLSVYWYQQSLDQGLQFLIQYYNGEERAKGNILERFSAQQFPDLHSELNLSSLELGDSALYFCASSQIPLNTQYFGPGTRLTVL.

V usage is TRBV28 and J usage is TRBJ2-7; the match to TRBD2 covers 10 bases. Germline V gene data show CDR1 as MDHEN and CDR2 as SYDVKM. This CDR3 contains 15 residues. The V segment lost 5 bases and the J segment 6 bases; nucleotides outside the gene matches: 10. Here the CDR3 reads CASSPSPGLAREQYF. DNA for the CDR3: TGTGCCAGCAGTCCCTCACCGGGACTAGCGCGCGAGCAGTACTTC.

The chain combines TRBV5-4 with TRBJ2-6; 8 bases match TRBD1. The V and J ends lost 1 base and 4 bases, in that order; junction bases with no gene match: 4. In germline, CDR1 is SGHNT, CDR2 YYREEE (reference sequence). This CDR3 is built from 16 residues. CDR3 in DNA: TGTGCCAGCAGCTTGAACAGGGGGTACGGGGCCAACGTCCTGACTTTC. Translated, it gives CASSLNRGYGANVLTF.

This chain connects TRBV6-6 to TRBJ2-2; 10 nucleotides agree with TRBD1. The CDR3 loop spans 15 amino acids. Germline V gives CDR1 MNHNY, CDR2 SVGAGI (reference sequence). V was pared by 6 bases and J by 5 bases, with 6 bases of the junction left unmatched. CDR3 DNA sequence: TGTGCCAGCAGGGTCGACAGGGGGCATACCGGGGAGCTGTTTTTT. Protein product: CASRVDRGHTGELFF.

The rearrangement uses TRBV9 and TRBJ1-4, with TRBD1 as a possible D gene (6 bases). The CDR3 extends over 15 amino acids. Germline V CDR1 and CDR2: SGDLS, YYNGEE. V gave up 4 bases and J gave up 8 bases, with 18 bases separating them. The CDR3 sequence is CASSPGQGYMEKLFF. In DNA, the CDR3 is TGTGCCAGCAGCCCCGGGCAGGGGTATATGGAAAAACTGTTTTTT.

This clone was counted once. CDR3 in amino acids: CASSPTPGVSYEQYF. The CDR3 DNA reads TGCGCCAGCAGCCCCACTCCGGGAGTATCCTACGAGCAGTACTTC. V gene TRBV5-1 combines with J gene TRBJ2-7; possibly TRBD2 for D (6 bases). CDR3 length: 15 residues. V lost 4 bases and J lost 1, with 15 bases in between. The germline V gene encodes CDR1 SGHRS and CDR2 YFSETQ.

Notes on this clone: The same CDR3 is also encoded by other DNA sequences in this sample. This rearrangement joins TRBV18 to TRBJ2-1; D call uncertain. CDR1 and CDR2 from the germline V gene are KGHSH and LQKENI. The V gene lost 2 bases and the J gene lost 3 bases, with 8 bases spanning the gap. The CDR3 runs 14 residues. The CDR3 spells CASSPGLDYNEQFF. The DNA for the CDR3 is TGTGCCAGCTCACCAGGGCTGGACTACAATGAGCAGTTCTTC.

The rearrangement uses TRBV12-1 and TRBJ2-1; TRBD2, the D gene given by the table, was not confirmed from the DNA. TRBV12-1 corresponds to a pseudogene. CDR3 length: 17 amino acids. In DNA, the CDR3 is TGTGCCAGCAGCTTTACCCCACCGCCCCTAGCGGGTAATGAGCAGTTCTTC. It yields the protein CASSFTPPPLAGNEQFF.